Sequencing of this TCR beta chain was carried out in a study of cytomegalovirus exposure and HLA in healthy donors. Repertoires were generated with immunoSEQ multiplex PCR, while TCRdb's copy carries only in-frame clones and drops some. Among 150,000 to 200,000 clones listed, around nine tenths were seen once. The CDR3 has 18 amino acids. Trimming removed 3 bases at V and 0 bases at J, with 21 bases between. CDR1 is LNHNV, CDR2 YYDKDF, per germline (reference sequence). Sequenced: PBMCs. J is TRBJ2-7 and V is TRBV15; maybe TRBD1 (5 bases). The sequence was obtained from a man between 25 and 39 years old in good health and CMV-seropositive. CDR3 nucleotide sequence: TGTGCCACCAGCAGGGACGCCGACAGTACCACCTCCTCCTACGAGCAGTACTTC. Protein sequence: CATSRDADSTTSSYEQYF.